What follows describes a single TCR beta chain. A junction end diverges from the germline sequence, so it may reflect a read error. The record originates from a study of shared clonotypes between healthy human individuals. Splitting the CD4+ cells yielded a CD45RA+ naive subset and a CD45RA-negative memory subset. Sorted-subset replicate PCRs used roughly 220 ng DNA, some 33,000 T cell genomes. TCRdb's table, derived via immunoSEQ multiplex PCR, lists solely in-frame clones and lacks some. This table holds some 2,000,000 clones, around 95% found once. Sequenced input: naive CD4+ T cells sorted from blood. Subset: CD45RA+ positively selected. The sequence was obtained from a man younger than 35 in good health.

The CDR3 is CASSDFTGTRVSF. The CDR3, as DNA: TGTGCCAGCAGTGACTTTACCGGGACACGCGTTTCCTTT. The chain carries TRBV6-4 and TRBJ1-1; a possible D gene is TRBD1 (6 bases). Germline lookup yields CDR1 MRHNA and CDR2 SNTAGT. This CDR3 is built from 13 residues.